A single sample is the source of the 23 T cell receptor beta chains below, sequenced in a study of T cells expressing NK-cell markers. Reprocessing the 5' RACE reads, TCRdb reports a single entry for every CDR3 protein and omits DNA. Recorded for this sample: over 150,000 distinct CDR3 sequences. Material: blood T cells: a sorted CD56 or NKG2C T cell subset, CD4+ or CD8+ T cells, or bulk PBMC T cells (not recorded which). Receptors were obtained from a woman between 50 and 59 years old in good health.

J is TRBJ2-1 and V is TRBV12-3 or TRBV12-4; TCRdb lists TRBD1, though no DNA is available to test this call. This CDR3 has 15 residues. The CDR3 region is CASSPPGRPYNEQFF.

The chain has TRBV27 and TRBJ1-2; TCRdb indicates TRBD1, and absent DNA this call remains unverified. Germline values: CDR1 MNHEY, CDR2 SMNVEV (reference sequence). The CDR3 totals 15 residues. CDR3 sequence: CASSYSTGVDYGYTF.

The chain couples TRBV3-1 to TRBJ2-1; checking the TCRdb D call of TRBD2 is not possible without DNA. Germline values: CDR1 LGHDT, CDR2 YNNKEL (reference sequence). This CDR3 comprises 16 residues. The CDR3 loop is CASSQDQGGGNNEQFF.

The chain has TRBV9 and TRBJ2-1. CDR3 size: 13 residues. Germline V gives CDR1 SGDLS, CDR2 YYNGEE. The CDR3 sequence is CASSLEYIDEQFF.

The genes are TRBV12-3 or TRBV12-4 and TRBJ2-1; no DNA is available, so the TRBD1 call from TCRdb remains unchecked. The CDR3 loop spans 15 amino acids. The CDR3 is CASSMRQGGNNEQFF.

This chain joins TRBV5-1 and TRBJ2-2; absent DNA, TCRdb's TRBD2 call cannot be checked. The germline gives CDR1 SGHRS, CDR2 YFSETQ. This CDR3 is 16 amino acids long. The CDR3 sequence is CASSMGTTSYTGELFF.

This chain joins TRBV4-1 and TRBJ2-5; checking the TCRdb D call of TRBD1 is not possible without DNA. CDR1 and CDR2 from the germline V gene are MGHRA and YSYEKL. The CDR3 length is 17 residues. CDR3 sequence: CASSQVLQGGVEETQYF.

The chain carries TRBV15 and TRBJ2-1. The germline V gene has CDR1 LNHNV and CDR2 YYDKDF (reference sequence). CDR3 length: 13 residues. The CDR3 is CATKESSYNEQFF. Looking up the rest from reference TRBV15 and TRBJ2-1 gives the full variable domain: DAMVIQNPRYQVTQFGKPVTLSCSQTLNHNVMYWYQQKSSQAPKLLFHYYDKDFNNEADTPDNFQSRRPNTSFCFLDIRSPGLGDTAMYLCATKESSYNEQFFGPGTRLTVL.

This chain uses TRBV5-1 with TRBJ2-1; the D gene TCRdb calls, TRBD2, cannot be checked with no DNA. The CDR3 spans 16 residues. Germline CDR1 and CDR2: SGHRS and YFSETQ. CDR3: CASSLIGLAVLDEQFF. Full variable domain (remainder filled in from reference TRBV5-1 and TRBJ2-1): KAGVTQTPRYLIKTRGQQVTLSCSPISGHRSVSWYQQTPGQGLQFLFEYFSETQRNKGNFPGRFSGRQFSNSRSEMNVSTLELGDSALYLCASSLIGLAVLDEQFFGPGTRLTVL.

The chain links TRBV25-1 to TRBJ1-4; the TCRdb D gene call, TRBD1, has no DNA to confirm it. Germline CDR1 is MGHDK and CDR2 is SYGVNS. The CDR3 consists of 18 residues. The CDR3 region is CASSELWGEGARGEKLFF.

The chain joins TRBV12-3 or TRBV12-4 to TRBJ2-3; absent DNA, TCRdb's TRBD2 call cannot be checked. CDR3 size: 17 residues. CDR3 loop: CASSPLLAGGPTDTQYF.

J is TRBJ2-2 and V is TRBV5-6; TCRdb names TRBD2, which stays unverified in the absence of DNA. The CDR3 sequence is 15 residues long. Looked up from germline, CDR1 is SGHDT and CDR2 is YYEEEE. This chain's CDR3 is CASSLAGTRGGELFF.

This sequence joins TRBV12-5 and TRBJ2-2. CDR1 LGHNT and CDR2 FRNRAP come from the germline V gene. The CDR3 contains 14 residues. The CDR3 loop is CASGLAGFAGELFF.

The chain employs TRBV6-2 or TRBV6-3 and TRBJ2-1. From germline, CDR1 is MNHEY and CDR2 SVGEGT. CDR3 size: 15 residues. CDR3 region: CASSSPTGSYNEQFF.

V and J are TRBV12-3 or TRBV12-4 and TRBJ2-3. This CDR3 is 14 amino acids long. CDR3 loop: CASSSTKTTDTQYF.

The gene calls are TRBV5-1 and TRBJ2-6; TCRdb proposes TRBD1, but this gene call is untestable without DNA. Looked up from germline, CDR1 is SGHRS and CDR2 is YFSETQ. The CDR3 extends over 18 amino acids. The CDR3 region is CASSGVQGRTSGANVLTF.

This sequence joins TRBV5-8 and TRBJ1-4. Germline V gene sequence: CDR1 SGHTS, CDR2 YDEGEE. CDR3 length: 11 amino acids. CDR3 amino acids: CASRSGEKLFF.

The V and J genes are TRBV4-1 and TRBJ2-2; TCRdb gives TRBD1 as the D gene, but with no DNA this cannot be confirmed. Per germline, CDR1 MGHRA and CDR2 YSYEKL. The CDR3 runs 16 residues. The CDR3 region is CASSQTGGLYTGELFF.

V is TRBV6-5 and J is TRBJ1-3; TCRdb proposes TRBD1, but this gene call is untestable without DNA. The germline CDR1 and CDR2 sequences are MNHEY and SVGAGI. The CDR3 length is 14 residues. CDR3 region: CASSLDRVGNTIYF.

This CDR3 is CASSHAPEGAGELFF. The chain joins TRBV4-1 to TRBJ2-2; without DNA, the TCRdb call of TRBD1 cannot be checked. CDR1 and CDR2 (germline): MGHRA, YSYEKL. The CDR3 loop spans 15 amino acids.

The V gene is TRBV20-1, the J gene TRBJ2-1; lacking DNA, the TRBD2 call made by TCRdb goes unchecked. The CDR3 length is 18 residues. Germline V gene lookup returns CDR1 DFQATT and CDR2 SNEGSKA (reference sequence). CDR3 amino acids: CSARGLAGGSVFHNEQFF.

This chain's CDR3 is CASSPTSGSTDTQYF. V is TRBV4-1 and J is TRBJ2-3; without DNA, the TCRdb call of TRBD2 cannot be checked. CDR3 length equals 15 residues. Germline V gene lookup returns CDR1 MGHRA and CDR2 YSYEKL.

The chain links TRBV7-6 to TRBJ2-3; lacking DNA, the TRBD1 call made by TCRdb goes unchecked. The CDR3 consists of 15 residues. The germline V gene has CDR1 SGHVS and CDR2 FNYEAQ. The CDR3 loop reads CASSLAMSGPDTQYF.